What follows are 19 T cell receptor beta chains derived from one specimen sequenced in a study of blood T cell repertoires in COVID-19. The assay was immunoSEQ multiplex PCR, and TCRdb's table has in-frame clones only and misses some. The sample records 140,000 to 150,000 clones, around four fifths being singletons. The sample comprised PBMCs or T cells enriched from blood (not recorded which). The receptors here all came from a woman in her thirties or forties who had recovered from COVID-19.

This clone was found once. The rearrangement uses TRBV6-5 and TRBJ1-5; D is undetermined. The V end was cut by 0 bases, the J end by 5 bases, with 8 bases between. Germline V gene data show CDR1 as MNHEY and CDR2 as SVGAGI. The CDR3 has 14 amino acids. CDR3 in amino acids: CASSYSQRDQPQHF. Here the CDR3 DNA reads TGTGCCAGCAGTTACTCACAGAGGGATCAGCCCCAGCATTTT.

This rearrangement joins TRBV6-5 to TRBJ2-5, with TRBD2 as a possible D gene (7 bases). Germline-derived CDR1 and CDR2 are MNHEY and SVGAGI. The CDR3 consists of 16 residues. V gave up 0 bases and J gave up 5 bases, with 16 bases separating them. The CDR3 sequence: CASSYSKGGRGETQYF. CDR3 DNA sequence: TGTGCCAGCAGTTACTCGAAGGGGGGGCGAGGGGAGACCCAGTACTTC.

The chain recombines TRBV19 with TRBJ1-1; D ambiguous. This CDR3 spans 10 amino acids. V was pared by 9 bases and J by 7 bases, with 9 bases between. CDR1 and CDR2 from the germline V gene are LNHDA and SQIVND (reference sequence). The DNA of the CDR3 is TGTGCCAGGCTATCGATTGAAGCTTTCTTT. It yields the protein CARLSIEAFF. Looking up the rest from reference TRBV19 and TRBJ1-1 gives the full variable domain: DGGITQSPKYLFRKEGQNVTLSCEQNLNHDAMYWYRQDPGQGLRLIYYSQIVNDFQKGDIAEGYSVSREKKESFPLTVTSAQKNPTAFYLCARLSIEAFFGQGTRLTVV.

With respect to this clone: The same CDR3 also results from other DNA sequences found in this sample. The rearrangement uses TRBV12-3 or TRBV12-4 and TRBJ1-5; a weak D match, TRBD1 (6 bases). The CDR3 is 13 residues long. V was pared by 5 bases and J by 4 bases, with 9 bases between. The CDR3 DNA follows: TGTGCCAGCAGTCAGACAGGAAATCAGCCCCAGCATTTT. Residues: CASSQTGNQPQHF.

The V gene is TRBV19, the J gene TRBJ2-7; 12 positions match TRBD2. The trim removed 7 bases at V and 1 base at J, leaving 5 bases unmatched. The CDR3 length is 15 residues. Germline V gene lookup returns CDR1 LNHDA and CDR2 SQIVND (reference sequence). DNA for the CDR3: TGTGCCAGTATCATGACTAGCGGGAGTTCCTACGAGCAGTACTTC. It encodes CASIMTSGSSYEQYF.

V gene TRBV5-1 combines with J gene TRBJ1-3; TRBD1 aligns across 7 bases. CDR3 length: 16 amino acids. After removal of 4 bases from V and 3 bases from J, the junction contained 10 bases not matched to a gene. Germline V gives CDR1 SGHRS, CDR2 YFSETQ. CDR3 bases: TGCGCCAGCAGCCCCGCGGGGACAGCTAATGGAAACACCATATATTTT. It encodes CASSPAGTANGNTIYF.

This clone was counted a single time. V usage is TRBV27 and J usage is TRBJ1-5, with TRBD1 matching 8 bases. This CDR3 region has 15 residues. Per germline, CDR1 MNHEY and CDR2 SMNVEV (reference sequence). J was trimmed by 6 bases and V by 5 bases; bases with no gene match: 9. The CDR3 is CASSALQGGGQPQHF. CDR3 nucleotide sequence: TGTGCCAGCAGTGCATTACAGGGGGGCGGTCAGCCCCAGCATTTT.

The rearrangement links TRBV5-1 to TRBJ2-3; 9 positions agree with TRBD1. With V trimmed by 4 bases and J by 6 bases, 6 bases remained unmatched. Germline V lookup: CDR1 SGHRS, CDR2 YFSETQ. This CDR3 contains 14 residues. CDR3 nucleotide sequence: TGCGCCAGCAGCCGACAGGGGGGCGCGGATACGCAGTATTTT. Translating gives CASSRQGGADTQYF.

This chain joins TRBV6-5 and TRBJ2-7, with D perhaps matching TRBD1 (6 bases). The CDR3 sequence is 13 residues long. CDR1 MNHEY and CDR2 SVGAGI come from the germline V gene. V lost 11 bases and J 0 bases, leaving 14 bases between the germline ends. CDR3 nucleotide sequence: TGTGCCGGGCGACAGGCGAGCTCCTACGAGCAGTACTTC. It translates to CAGRQASSYEQYF.

The chain is built from TRBV7-8 and TRBJ1-2; 10 nucleotides match TRBD1. Germline values: CDR1 SGHVS, CDR2 FQNEAQ. The CDR3 runs 18 residues. With V trimmed by 4 bases and J by 0 bases, 11 bases remained unmatched. This CDR3 reads CASSSLRTGGEANYGYTF. The CDR3 DNA reads TGTGCCAGCAGCTCGCTACGGACAGGGGGAGAAGCTAACTATGGCTACACCTTC.

V usage is TRBV3-1 (or the pseudogene TRBV3-2) and J usage is TRBJ2-3, with a tentative D call TRBD2 (5 bases). The CDR3 covers 15 residues. V lost 6 bases and J 4 bases, leaving 17 bases between the germline ends. Germline V lookup: CDR1 LGHDT, CDR2 YNNKEL (reference sequence). CDR3: CASSSVRVGADTQYF. The CDR3 region has the DNA TGTGCCAGCAGTTCCGTGCGGGTAGGAGCAGATACGCAGTATTTT.

The chain links TRBV27 to TRBJ2-2; D is perhaps TRBD2 (6 bases). Trimming took off 1 base at V and 5 bases at J, with 17 bases between the two ends. The CDR3 length is 17 residues. Germline V lookup: CDR1 MNHEY, CDR2 SMNVEV (reference sequence). CDR3 loop: CASSLYGGVRGTGELFF. CDR3 nucleotides: TGTGCCAGCAGTTTATATGGAGGGGTTCGTGGTACCGGGGAGCTGTTTTTT.

V usage is TRBV25-1 and J usage is TRBJ1-1, with 11 bases fitting TRBD1. The ends lost 6 bases at V and 2 bases at J; junction bases unmatched: 2. Germline-derived CDR1 and CDR2 are MGHDK and SYGVNS. CDR3 length equals 14 residues. The CDR3 sequence: CASSRTGGNTEAFF. The CDR3 DNA is TGTGCCAGCAGCCGGACAGGGGGCAACACTGAAGCTTTCTTT.

This clone was counted only a few times. This sequence joins TRBV2 and TRBJ2-1, with a weak D call TRBD1 (5 bases). Germline CDR1 and CDR2: SNHLY and FYNNEI. V was pared by 4 bases and J by 7 bases, with 14 bases between. The CDR3 loop spans 14 amino acids. The CDR3 spells CASSGLGARNEQFF. In DNA, the CDR3 is TGTGCCAGCAGTGGTTTAGGGGCTCGGAATGAGCAGTTCTTC. The full variable domain, completed using reference TRBV2 and TRBJ2-1, is EPEVTQTPSHQVTQMGQEVILRCVPISNHLYFYWYRQILGQKVEFLVSFYNNEISEKSEIFDDQFSVERPDGSNFTLKIRSTKLEDSAMYFCASSGLGARNEQFFGPGTRLTVL.

The V call is TRBV2, the J call TRBJ1-1, with 7 bases fitting TRBD1. Germline V gene sequence: CDR1 SNHLY, CDR2 FYNNEI. The CDR3 extends over 13 amino acids. Unmatched junction bases numbered 1, after V lost 2 bases and J lost 4 bases. CDR3 protein: CASSETGVTEAFF. DNA of the CDR3: TGTGCCAGCAGTGAAACAGGGGTCACTGAAGCTTTCTTT. Looking up the rest from reference TRBV2 and TRBJ1-1 gives the full variable domain: EPEVTQTPSHQVTQMGQEVILRCVPISNHLYFYWYRQILGQKVEFLVSFYNNEISEKSEIFDDQFSVERPDGSNFTLKIRSTKLEDSAMYFCASSETGVTEAFFGQGTRLTVV.

The chain combines TRBV5-6 with TRBJ1-2, with D possibly being TRBD1 (5 bases). Trimming shortened V by 0 bases and J by 4 bases, and 16 bases separated the two germline ends. The CDR3 extends over 16 amino acids. Germline CDR1 SGHDT, CDR2 YYEEEE. The CDR3 region is CASSLGPRGSGYGYTF. CDR3 bases: TGTGCCAGCAGCTTGGGGCCGCGGGGGAGCGGCTATGGCTACACCTTC. Based on the CDR3 plus reference TRBV5-6 and TRBJ1-2, the full variable domain is DAGVTQSPTHLIKTRGQQVTLRCSPKSGHDTVSWYQQALGQGPQFIFQYYEEEERQRGNFPDRFSGHQFPNYSSELNVNALLLGDSALYLCASSLGPRGSGYGYTFGSGTRLTVV.

V usage is TRBV2 and J usage is TRBJ1-6; D call uncertain. V shed 8 bases and J shed 7 bases, with 18 bases lying between them. Germline values: CDR1 SNHLY, CDR2 FYNNEI. The CDR3 runs to 15 residues. In nucleotides, the CDR3 is TGTGCCAGCGCGGGTACCCCGGTTGGGAATTCACCCCTCCACTTT. Translating it yields CASAGTPVGNSPLHF.

This rearrangement joins TRBV6-6 to TRBJ2-3; possible D gene TRBD2, 5 bases. The CDR3 covers 12 residues. Trimming stripped 8 bases from V and 4 bases from J, with 10 bases between. Germline V CDR1 and CDR2: MNHNY, SVGAGI (reference sequence). The CDR3 reads CASARVPDTQYF. In DNA form, the CDR3 reads TGTGCCAGCGCGAGGGTCCCAGATACGCAGTATTTT.

This chain links TRBV4-2 with TRBJ1-2; 12 bases agree with TRBD1. The CDR3 contains 15 residues. Germline trimming cut 6 bases from V and 6 bases from J; bases unmatched to any gene: 8. Germline assignment: CDR1 LGHNA and CDR2 YNFKEQ. The CDR3 nucleotides read TGTGCCAGCAGTTCGGGGACAGGGGGCGGAAATGGCTACACCTTC. As protein: CASSSGTGGGNGYTF.